Detailed here is one TCR beta chain. Treatment denoted: roughly 20 received Ad26.COV2.S at low or high dose, single or two shots; about 5 received placebo; per-sample allocation not given. Sampling happened 63 days after the first vaccine or placebo injection. The protocol was immunoSEQ multiplex PCR, while the TCRdb copy is restricted to in-frame clones and leaves out a portion. Here the sample spans roughly 250,000 clones, approximately 90% being singletons. V dropped 2 bases and J dropped 0 bases, with 5 bases sitting between them. CDR3 length: 13 amino acids. Germline V gene lookup returns CDR1 SGHDT and CDR2 YYEEEE. This specimen comes from a study of Ad26.COV2.S vaccination and SARS-CoV-2 variants. The wider study: Into the muscle, Ad26.COV2.S was dosed once or twice, 56 days apart.

This clonotype originated in a person between 18 and 65 years old who received the Ad26.COV2.S COVID-19 vaccine or a placebo. The starting material was peripheral blood, obtained in a trial of Ad26.COV2.S vaccine versus placebo. The chain employs TRBV5-6 and TRBJ1-2; no clear D. CDR3 bases: TGTGCCAGCAGCTTAATGTCTAACTATGGCTACACCTTC. As protein: CASSLMSNYGYTF.